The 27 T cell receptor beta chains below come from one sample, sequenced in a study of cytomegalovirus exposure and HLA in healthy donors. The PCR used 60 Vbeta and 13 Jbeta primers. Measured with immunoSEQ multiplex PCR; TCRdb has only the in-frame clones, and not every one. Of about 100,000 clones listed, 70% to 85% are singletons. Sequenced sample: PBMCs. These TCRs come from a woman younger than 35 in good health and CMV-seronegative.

The CDR3 reads CASSQLQGVYGYTF. In nucleotides, the CDR3 is TGCGCCAGCAGTCAATTACAGGGGGTCTATGGCTACACCTTC. This chain joins TRBV4-3 and TRBJ1-2; TRBD1 matches at 8 bases. This CDR3 has 14 residues. Germline loops: CDR1 LGHNA, CDR2 YSLEER. J lost 4 bases, V lost 6 bases, and 7 bases had no gene match.

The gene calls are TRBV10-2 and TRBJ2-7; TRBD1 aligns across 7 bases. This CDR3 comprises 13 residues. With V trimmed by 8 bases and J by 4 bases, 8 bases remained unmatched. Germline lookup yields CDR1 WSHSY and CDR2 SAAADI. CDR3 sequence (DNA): TGCGCCAGCGCTGGGACAGTTTCTTACGAGCAGTACTTC. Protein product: CASAGTVSYEQYF.

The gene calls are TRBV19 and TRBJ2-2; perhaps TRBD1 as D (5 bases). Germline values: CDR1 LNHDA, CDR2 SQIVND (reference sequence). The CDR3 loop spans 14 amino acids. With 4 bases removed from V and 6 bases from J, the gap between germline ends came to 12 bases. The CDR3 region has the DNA TGTGCCAGTAGTAGCACGTTAGGGGCCGGGGAGCTGTTTTTT. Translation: CASSSTLGAGELFF.

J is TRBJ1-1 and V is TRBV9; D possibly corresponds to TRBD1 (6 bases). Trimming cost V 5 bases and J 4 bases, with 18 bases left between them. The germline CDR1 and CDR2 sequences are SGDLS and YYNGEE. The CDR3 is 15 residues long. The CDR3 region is CASSDGQSGATEAFF. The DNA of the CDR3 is TGTGCCAGCAGTGATGGACAGTCGGGTGCCACTGAAGCTTTCTTT.

The CDR3 loop is CASSHAGETLTDTQYF. CDR3 sequence (DNA): TGTGCCAGCAGCCACGCCGGGGAGACTCTCACAGATACGCAGTATTTT. This chain links TRBV7-9 with TRBJ2-3, with TRBD2 as a possible D gene (5 bases). The CDR3 has 16 amino acids. V was clipped by 5 bases and J by 2 bases, with 17 bases between them. CDR1 and CDR2 from the germline V gene are SEHNR and FQNEAQ (reference sequence).

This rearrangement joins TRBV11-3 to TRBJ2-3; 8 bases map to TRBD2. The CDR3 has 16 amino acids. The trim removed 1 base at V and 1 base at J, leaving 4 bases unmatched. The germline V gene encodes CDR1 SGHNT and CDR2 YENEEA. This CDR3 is CASSLAGGLGTDTQYF. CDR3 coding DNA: TGTGCCAGCAGCTTAGCGGGGGGGTTGGGCACAGATACGCAGTATTTT.

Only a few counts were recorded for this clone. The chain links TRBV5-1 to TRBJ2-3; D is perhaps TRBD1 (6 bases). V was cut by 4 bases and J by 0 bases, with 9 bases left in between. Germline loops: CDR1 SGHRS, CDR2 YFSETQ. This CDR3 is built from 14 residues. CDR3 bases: TGCGCCAGCAGCCAACAGGGTAGCACAGATACGCAGTATTTT. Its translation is CASSQQGSTDTQYF.

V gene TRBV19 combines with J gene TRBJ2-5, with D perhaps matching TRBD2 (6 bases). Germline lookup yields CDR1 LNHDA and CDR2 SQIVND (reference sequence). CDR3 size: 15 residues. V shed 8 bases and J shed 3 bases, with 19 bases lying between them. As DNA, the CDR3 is TGTGCCAGTTTTGGACTATCGGGTCCCGAAGAGACCCAGTACTTC. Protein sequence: CASFGLSGPEETQYF.

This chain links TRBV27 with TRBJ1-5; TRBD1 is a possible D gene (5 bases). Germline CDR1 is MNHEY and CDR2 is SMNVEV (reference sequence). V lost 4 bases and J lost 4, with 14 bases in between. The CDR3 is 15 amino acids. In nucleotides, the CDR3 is TGTGCCAGCAGTTCACGGGTGGGGGGAAATCAGCCCCAGCATTTT. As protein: CASSSRVGGNQPQHF.

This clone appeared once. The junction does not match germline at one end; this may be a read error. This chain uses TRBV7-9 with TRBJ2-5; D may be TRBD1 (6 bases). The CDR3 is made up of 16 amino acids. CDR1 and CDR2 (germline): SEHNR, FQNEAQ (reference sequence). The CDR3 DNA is TGTTCCAGCAGCTTAGTCCAGGGGAGAAAAAGAGAGACCCAGTACTTC. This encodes CSSSLVQGRKRETQYF. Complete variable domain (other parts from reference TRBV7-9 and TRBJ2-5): DTGVSQNPRHKITKRGQNVTFRCDPISEHNRLYWYRQTLGQGPEFLTYFQNEAQLEKSRLLSDRFSAERPKGSFSTLEIQRTEQGDSAMYLCSSSLVQGRKRETQYFGPGTRLLVL.

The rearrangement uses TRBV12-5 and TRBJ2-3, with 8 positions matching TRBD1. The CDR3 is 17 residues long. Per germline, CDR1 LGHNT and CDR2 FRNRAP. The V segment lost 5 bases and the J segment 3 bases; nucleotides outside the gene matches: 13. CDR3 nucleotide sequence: TGTGCTAGTGGTCACATAGGAGCAGGGGGCCCTACAGATACGCAGTATTTT. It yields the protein CASGHIGAGGPTDTQYF.

The CDR3 is CASSLTGPNSYEQYF. The CDR3 nucleotides read TGTGCCAGCAGTTTGACAGGACCCAACTCCTACGAGCAGTACTTC. This chain connects TRBV28 to TRBJ2-5, with a tentative D call TRBD1 (6 bases). The better agreement between TRBJ2-7 and the DNA end casts doubt on the J call. Germline values: CDR1 MDHEN, CDR2 SYDVKM. The CDR3 has 15 amino acids.

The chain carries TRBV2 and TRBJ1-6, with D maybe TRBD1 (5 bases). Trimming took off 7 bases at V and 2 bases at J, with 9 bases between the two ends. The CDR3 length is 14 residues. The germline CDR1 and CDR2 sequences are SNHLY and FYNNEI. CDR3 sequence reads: CASTRVAYNSPLHF. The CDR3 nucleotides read TGTGCCAGCACCAGGGTTGCCTATAATTCACCCCTCCACTTT. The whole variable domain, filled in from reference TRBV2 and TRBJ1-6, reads EPEVTQTPSHQVTQMGQEVILRCVPISNHLYFYWYRQILGQKVEFLVSFYNNEISEKSEIFDDQFSVERPDGSNFTLKIRSTKLEDSAMYFCASTRVAYNSPLHFGNGTRLTVT.

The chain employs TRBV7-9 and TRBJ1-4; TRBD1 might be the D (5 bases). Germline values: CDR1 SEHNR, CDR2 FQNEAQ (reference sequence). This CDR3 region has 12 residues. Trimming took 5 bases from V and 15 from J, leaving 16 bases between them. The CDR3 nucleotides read TGTGCCAGCAGCGGGGGACTTCGACGTTTGTTTTTT. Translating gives CASSGGLRRLFF.

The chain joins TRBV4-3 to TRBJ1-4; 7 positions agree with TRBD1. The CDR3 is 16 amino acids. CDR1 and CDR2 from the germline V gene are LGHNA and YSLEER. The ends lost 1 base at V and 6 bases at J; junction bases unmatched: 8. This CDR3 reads CASSQGGRGRHEKLFF. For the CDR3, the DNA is TGCGCCAGCAGCCAAGGGGGAAGGGGGCGCCATGAAAAACTGTTTTTT.

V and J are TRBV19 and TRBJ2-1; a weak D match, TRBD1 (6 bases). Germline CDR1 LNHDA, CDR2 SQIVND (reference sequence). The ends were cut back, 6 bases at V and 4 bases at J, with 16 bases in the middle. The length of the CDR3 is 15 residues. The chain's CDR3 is CASSSYRASYNEQFF. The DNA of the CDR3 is TGTGCCAGTAGCTCGTACAGGGCATCTTACAATGAGCAGTTCTTC.

The CDR3 region has the DNA TGTGCCAGCAGCTTAGTGGTAGCGGGGGAGGTTTTTGATACGCAGTATTTT. Translated, it gives CASSLVVAGEVFDTQYF. V gene TRBV7-8 combines with J gene TRBJ2-3; 9 bases are shared with TRBD2. Germline V gene lookup returns CDR1 SGHVS and CDR2 FQNEAQ. The trim removed 1 base at V and 6 bases at J, leaving 11 bases unmatched. The CDR3 is made up of 17 amino acids. Together with reference TRBV7-8 and TRBJ2-3, the CDR3 gives the full variable domain: GAGVSQSPRYKVAKRGQDVALRCDPISGHVSLFWYQQALGQGPEFLTYFQNEAQLDKSGLPSDRFFAERPEGSVSTLKIQRTQQEDSAVYLCASSLVVAGEVFDTQYFGPGTRLTVL.

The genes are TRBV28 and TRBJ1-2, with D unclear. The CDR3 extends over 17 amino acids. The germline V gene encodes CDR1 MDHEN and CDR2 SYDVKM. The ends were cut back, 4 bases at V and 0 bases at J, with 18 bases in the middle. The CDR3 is CASSSDRLLTSNYGYTF. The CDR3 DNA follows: TGTGCCAGCAGTTCGGACCGACTACTTACCTCTAACTATGGCTACACCTTC.

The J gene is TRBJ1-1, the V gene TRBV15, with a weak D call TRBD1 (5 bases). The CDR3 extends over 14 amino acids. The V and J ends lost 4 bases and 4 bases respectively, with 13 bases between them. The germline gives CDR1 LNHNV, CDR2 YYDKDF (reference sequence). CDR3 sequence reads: CATSMGNGGTEAFF. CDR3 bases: TGTGCCACCAGCATGGGGAACGGGGGCACTGAAGCTTTCTTT.

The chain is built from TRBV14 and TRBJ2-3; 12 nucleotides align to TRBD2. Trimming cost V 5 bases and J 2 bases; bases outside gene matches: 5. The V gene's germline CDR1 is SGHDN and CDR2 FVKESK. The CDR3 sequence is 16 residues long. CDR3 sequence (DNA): TGTGCCAGCAGCACTCTAGCGGGGGGGCACACAGATACGCAGTATTTT. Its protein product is CASSTLAGGHTDTQYF.

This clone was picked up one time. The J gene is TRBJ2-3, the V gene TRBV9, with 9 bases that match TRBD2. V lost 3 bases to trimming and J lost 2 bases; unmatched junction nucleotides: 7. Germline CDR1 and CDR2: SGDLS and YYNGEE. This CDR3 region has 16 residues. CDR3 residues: CASSEGLAGTTDTQYF. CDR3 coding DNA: TGTGCCAGCAGCGAGGGGCTAGCGGGAACCACAGATACGCAGTATTTT.

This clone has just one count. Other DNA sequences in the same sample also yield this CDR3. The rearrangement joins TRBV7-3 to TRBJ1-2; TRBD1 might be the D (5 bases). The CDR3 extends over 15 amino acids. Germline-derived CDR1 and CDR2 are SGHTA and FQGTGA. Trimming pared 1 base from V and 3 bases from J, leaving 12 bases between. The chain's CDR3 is CASSLNGGEDYGYTF. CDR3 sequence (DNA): TGTGCCAGCAGCTTAAACGGGGGAGAGGACTATGGCTACACCTTC.

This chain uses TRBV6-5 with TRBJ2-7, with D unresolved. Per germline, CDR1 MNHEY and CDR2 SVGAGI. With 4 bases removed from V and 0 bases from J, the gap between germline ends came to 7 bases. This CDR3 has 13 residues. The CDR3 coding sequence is TGTGCCAGCAGTTTGGAGTTCTCCTACGAGCAGTACTTC. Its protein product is CASSLEFSYEQYF.

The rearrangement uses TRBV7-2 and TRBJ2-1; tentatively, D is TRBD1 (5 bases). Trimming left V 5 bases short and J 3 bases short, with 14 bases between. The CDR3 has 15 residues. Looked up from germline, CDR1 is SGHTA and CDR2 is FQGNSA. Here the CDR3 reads CASSPAGLGYNEQFF. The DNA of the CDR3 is TGTGCCAGCAGCCCCGCAGGGTTGGGCTACAATGAGCAGTTCTTC. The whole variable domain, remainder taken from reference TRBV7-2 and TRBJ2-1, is GAGVSQSPSNKVTEKGKDVELRCDPISGHTALYWYRQSLGQGLEFLIYFQGNSAPDKSGLPSDRFSAERTGGSVSTLTIQRTQQEDSAVYLCASSPAGLGYNEQFFGPGTRLTVL.

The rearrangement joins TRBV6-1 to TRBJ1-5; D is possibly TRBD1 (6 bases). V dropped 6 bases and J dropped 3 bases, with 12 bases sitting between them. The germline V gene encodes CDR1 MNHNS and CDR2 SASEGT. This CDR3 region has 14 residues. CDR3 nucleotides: TGTGCCAGCAGCGGAAGGGGGATCAATCAGCCCCAGCATTTT. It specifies CASSGRGINQPQHF.

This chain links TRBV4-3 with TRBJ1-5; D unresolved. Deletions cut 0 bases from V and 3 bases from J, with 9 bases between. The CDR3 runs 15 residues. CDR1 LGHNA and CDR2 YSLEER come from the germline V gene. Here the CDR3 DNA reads TGCGCCAGCAGCCAAGATGCGGAATCCAATCAGCCCCAGCATTTT. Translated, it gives CASSQDAESNQPQHF.

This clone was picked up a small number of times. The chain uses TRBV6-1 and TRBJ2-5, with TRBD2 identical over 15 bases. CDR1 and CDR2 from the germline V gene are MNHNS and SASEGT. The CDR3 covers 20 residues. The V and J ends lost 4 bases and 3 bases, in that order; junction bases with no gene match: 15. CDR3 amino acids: CASSARPGTSGGISKETQYF. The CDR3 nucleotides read TGTGCCAGCAGTGCCAGACCTGGGACTAGCGGGGGGATTAGTAAAGAGACCCAGTACTTC.